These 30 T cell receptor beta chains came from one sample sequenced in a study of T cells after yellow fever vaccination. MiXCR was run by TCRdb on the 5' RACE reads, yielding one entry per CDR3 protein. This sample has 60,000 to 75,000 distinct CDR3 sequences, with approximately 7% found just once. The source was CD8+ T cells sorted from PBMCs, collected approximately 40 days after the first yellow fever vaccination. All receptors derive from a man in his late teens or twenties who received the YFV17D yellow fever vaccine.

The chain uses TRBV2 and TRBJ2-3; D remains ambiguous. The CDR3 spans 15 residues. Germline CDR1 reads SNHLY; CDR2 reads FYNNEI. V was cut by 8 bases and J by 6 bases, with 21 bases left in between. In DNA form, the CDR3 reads TGTGCCAGCGGGTCACGGGTAGCCCTGGGGGATACGCAGTATTTT. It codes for CASGSRVALGDTQYF.

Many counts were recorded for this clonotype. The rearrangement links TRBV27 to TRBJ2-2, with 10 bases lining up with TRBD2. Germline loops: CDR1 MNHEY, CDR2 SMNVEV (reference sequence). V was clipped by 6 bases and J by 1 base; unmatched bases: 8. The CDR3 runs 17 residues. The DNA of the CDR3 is TGTGCCAGCAGACGAACCAGCGGGGGGGGGAACACCGGGGAGCTGTTTTTT. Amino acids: CASRRTSGGGNTGELFF.

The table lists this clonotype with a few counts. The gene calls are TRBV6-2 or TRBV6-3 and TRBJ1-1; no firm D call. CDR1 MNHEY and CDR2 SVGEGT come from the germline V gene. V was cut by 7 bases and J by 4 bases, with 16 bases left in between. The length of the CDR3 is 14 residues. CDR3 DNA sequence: TGTGCCAGCACCCCCCCCGCTCTGGCCACTGAAGCTTTCTTT. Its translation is CASTPPALATEAFF.

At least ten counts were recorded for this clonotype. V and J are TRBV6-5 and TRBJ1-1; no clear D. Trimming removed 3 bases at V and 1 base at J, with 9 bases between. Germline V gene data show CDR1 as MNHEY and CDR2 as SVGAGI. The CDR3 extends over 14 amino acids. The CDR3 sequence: CASSYLNRNTEAFF. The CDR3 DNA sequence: TGTGCCAGCAGTTATCTCAACAGGAACACTGAAGCTTTCTTT.

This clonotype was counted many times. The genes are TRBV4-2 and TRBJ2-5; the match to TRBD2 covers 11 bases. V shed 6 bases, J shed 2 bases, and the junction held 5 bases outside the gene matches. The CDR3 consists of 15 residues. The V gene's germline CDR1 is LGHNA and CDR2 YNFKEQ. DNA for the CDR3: TGTGCCAGCAGTTATAGCGGGGGGGTACAAGAGACCCAGTACTTC. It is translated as CASSYSGGVQETQYF.

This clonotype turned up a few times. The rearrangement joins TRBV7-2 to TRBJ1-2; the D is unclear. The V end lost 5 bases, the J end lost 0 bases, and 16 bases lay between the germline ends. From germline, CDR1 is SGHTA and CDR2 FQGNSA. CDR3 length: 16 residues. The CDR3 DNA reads TGTGCCAGCAGCCCCCGGCCGTTCCCCGCTAACTATGGCTACACCTTC. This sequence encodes CASSPRPFPANYGYTF.

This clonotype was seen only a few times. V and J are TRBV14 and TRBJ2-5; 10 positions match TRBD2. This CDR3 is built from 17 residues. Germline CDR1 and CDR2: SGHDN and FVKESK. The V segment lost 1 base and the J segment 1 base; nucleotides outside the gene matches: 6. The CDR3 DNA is TGTGCCAGCAGCCAAGGATTAGCGGGGGGCCCCCAAGAGACCCAGTACTTC. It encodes CASSQGLAGGPQETQYF.

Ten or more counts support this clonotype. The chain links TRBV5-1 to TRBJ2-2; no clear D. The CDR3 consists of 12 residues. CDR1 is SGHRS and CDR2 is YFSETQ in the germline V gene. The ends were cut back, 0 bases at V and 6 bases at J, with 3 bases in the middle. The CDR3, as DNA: TGCGCCAGCAGCTTGGTGTCCGGGGAGCTGTTTTTT. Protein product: CASSLVSGELFF.

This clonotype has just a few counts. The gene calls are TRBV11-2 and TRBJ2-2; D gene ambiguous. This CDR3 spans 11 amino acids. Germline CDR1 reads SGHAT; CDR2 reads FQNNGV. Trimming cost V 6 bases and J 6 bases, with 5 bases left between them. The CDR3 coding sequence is TGTGCCAGCAGAGAGGCCGGGGAGCTGTTTTTT. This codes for CASREAGELFF.

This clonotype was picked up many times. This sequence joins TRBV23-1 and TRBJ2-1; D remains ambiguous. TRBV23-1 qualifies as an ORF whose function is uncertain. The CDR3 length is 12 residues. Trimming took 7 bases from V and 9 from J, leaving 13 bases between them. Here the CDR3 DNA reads TGCGCCAGCATATCCCGCCGAGTTGAGCAGTTCTTC. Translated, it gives CASISRRVEQFF.

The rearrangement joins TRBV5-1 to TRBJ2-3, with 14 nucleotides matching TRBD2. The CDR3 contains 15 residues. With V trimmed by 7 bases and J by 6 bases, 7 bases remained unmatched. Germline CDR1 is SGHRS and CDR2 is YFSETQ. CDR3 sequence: CASRRTSGGHDTQYF. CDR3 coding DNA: TGCGCCAGCCGCCGGACTAGCGGGGGGCACGATACGCAGTATTTT.

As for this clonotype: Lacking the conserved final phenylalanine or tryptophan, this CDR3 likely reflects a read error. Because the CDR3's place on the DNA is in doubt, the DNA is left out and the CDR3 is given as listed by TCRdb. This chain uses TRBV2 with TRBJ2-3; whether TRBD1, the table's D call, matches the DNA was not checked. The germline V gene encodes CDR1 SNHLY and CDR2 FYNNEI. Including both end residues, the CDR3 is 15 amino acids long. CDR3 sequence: CASVSFSTGTLLAYL.

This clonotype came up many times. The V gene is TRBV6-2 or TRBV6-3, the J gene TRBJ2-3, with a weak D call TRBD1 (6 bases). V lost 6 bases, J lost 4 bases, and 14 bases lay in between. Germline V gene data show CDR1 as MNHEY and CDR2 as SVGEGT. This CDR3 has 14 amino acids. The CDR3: CASRLRGGPDTQYF. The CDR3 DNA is TGTGCCAGCAGATTGAGAGGGGGACCAGATACGCAGTATTTT.

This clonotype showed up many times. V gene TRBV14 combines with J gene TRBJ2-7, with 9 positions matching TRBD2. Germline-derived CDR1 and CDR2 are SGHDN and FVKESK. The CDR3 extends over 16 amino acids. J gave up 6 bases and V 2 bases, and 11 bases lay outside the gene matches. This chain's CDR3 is CASSQISGGPTGEQYF. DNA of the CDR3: TGTGCCAGCAGCCAAATTAGCGGGGGCCCGACGGGCGAGCAGTACTTC.

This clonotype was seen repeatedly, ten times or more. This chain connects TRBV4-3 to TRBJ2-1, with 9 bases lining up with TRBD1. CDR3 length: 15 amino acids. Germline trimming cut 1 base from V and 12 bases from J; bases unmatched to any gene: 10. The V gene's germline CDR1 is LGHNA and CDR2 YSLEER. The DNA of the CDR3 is TGCGCCAGCAGCCAAGTGGCGACAGGGGGGTCGGGGCAGTTCTTC. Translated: CASSQVATGGSGQFF.

CDR3 region: CASTSRRPDGYTF. The CDR3 bases are TGTGCCAGCACCTCGCGGCGGCCAGATGGCTACACCTTC. The chain employs TRBV6-1 and TRBJ1-2, with D hard to call. V was clipped by 7 bases and J by 6 bases, with 15 bases between them. The CDR3 is 13 residues long. CDR1 is MNHNS, CDR2 SASEGT, per germline.

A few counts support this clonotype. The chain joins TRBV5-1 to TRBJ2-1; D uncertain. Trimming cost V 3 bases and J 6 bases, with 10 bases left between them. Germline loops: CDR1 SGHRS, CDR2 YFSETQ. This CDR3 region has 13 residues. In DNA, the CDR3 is TGCGCCAGCAGCTCGGCCCCGTCCAATGAGCAGTTCTTC. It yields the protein CASSSAPSNEQFF.

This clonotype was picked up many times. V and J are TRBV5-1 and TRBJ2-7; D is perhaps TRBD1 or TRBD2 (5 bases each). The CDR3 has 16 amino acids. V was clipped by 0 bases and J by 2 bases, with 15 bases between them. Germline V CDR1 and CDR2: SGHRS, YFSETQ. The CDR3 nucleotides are TGCGCCAGCAGCTTGGGGCAGGGTAGCGCGACCTACGAGCAGTACTTC. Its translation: CASSLGQGSATYEQYF. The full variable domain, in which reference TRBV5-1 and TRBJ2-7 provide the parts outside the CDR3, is KAGVTQTPRYLIKTRGQQVTLSCSPISGHRSVSWYQQTPGQGLQFLFEYFSETQRNKGNFPGRFSGRQFSNSRSEMNVSTLELGDSALYLCASSLGQGSATYEQYFGPGTRLTVT.

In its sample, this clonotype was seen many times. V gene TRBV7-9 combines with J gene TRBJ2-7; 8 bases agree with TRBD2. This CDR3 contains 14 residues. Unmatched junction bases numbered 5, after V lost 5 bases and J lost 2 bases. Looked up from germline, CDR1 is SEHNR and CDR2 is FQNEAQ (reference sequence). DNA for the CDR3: TGTGCCAGCAGCGTTAGCGGGGCACCCTACGAGCAGTACTTC. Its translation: CASSVSGAPYEQYF.

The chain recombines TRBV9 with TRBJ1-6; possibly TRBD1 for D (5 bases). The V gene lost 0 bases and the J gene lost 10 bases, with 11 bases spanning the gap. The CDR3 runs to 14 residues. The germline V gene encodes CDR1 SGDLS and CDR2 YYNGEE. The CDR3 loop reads CASSVEGIGSPLHF. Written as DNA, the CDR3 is TGTGCCAGCAGCGTAGAGGGGATCGGATCACCCCTCCACTTT. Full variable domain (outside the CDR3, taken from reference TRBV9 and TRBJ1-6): DSGVTQTPKHLITATGQRVTLRCSPRSGDLSVYWYQQSLDQGLQFLIQYYNGEERAKGNILERFSAQQFPDLHSELNLSSLELGDSALYFCASSVEGIGSPLHFGNGTRLTVT.

The CDR3 DNA is TGTGCCAGCAGTTACTCGATTCCGGGACAGGGGGATCAGCCCCAGCATTTT. Amino acids: CASSYSIPGQGDQPQHF. The chain uses TRBV6-5 and TRBJ1-5; 11 bases fit TRBD1. Germline CDR1 reads MNHEY; CDR2 reads SVGAGI. With V trimmed by 0 bases and J by 5 bases, 6 bases remained unmatched. The CDR3 sequence is 17 residues long.

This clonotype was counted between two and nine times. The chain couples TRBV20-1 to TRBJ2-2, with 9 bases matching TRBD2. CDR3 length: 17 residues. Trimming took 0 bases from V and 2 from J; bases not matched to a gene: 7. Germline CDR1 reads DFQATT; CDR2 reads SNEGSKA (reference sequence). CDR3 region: CSARDWERGVNTGELFF. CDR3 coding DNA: TGCAGTGCTAGAGATTGGGAGCGGGGGGTAAACACCGGGGAGCTGTTTTTT.

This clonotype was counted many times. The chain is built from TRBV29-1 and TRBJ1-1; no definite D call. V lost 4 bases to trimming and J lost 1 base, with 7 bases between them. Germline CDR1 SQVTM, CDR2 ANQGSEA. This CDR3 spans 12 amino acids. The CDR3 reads CSVVGRNTEAFF. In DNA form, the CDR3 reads TGCAGCGTTGTGGGCAGGAACACTGAAGCTTTCTTT.

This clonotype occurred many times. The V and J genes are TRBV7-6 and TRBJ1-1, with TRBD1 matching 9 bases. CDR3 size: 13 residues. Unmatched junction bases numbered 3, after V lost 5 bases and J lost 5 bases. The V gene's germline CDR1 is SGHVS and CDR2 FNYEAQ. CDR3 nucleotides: TGTGCCAGCAGCCACGACAGGGGGACTGAAGCTTTCTTT. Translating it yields CASSHDRGTEAFF.

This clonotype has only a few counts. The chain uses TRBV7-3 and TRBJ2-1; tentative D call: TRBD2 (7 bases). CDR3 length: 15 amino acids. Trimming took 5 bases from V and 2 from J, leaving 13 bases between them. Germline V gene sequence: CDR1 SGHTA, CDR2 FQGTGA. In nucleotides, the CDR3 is TGTGCCAGCAGCCCCAAAGGGGGGGCCTACAATGAGCAGTTCTTC. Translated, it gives CASSPKGGAYNEQFF.

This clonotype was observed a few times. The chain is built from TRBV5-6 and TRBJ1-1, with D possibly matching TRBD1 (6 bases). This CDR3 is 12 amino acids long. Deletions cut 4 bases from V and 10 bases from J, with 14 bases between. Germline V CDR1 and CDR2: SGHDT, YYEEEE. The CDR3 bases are TGTGCCAGCAGCCCGGGGGGCAACCCAGCTTTCTTT. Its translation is CASSPGGNPAFF.

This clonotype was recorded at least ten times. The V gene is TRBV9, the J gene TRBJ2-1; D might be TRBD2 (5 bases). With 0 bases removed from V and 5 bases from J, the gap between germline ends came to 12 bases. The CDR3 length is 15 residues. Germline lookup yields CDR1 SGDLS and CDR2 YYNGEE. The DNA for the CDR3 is TGTGCCAGCAGCGTAGTCCCTGGAGGTAACAATGAGCAGTTCTTC. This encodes CASSVVPGGNNEQFF.

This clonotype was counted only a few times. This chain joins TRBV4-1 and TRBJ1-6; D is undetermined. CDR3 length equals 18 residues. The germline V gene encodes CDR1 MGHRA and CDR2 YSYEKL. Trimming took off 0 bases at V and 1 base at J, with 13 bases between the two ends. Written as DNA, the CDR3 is TGCGCCAGCAGCCAAGATCTGGTGGATTCGTCCTATAATTCACCCCTCCACTTT. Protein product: CASSQDLVDSSYNSPLHF.

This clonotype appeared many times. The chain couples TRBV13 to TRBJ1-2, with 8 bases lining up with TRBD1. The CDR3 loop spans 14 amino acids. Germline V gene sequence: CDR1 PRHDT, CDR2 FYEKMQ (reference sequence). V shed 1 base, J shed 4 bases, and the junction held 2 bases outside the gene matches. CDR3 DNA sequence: TGTGCCAGCAGCTTAGAGACAGGGGCCTATGGCTACACCTTC. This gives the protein CASSLETGAYGYTF.

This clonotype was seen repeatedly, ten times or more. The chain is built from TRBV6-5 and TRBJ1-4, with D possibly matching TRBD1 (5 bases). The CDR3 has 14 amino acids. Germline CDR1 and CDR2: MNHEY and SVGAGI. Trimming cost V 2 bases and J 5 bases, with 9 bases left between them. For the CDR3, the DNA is TGTGCCAGCAGTTACAGGGGATCGAATGAAAAACTGTTTTTT. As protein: CASSYRGSNEKLFF.